These 26 T cell receptor beta chains share one sample of origin, sequenced in a study of long-term antiretroviral therapy in people with HIV. At survey level, the immunoSEQ assay was run in its v3.0 version. Profiled with immunoSEQ multiplex PCR; TCRdb holds only in-frame clones, not every one. The sample has fewer than 45,000 clones; roughly 88% are singletons. The sequencing used unsorted PBMCs, collected 2.2 years after starting antiretroviral therapy. All receptors come from a man aged 18 to 29 with HIV.

This chain uses TRBV7-9 with TRBJ2-7, with TRBD1 matching 9 bases. V dropped 5 bases and J dropped 0; count of bases not matched to a gene: 5. The germline gives CDR1 SEHNR, CDR2 FQNEAQ (reference sequence). CDR3 length: 15 residues. The CDR3 here is CASSTGQGFSYEQYF. The CDR3 DNA reads as TGTGCCAGCAGCACGGGACAGGGATTCTCCTACGAGCAGTACTTC.

This clone was recorded a few times. This sequence joins TRBV27 and TRBJ2-7; TRBD2 matches at 8 bases. The germline gives CDR1 MNHEY, CDR2 SMNVEV (reference sequence). The CDR3 has 15 amino acids. The V and J ends lost 0 bases and 6 bases, in that order; junction bases with no gene match: 7. In DNA, the CDR3 is TGTGCCAGCAGTTTATCCCTAGCGGGCTTAGGCGAGCAGTACTTC. It translates to CASSLSLAGLGEQYF.

This chain connects TRBV5-5 to TRBJ1-1; D uncertain. CDR1 is SGHKS, CDR2 YYEKEE, per germline (reference sequence). The CDR3 has 14 residues. V lost 1 base to trimming and J lost 4 bases, with 11 bases between them. CDR3 in amino acids: CASSLIVDGTEAFF. CDR3 bases: TGTGCCAGCAGCTTGATCGTGGACGGCACTGAAGCTTTCTTT.

The chain carries TRBV6-5 and TRBJ2-3; D may correspond to TRBD1 or TRBD2 (5 bases each). CDR3 length equals 13 residues. V lost 5 bases to trimming and J lost 4 bases, with 10 bases between them. Germline V CDR1 and CDR2: MNHEY, SVGAGI. CDR3 sequence reads: CASSGTNPDTQYF. The CDR3 coding sequence is TGTGCCAGCAGTGGGACGAACCCAGATACGCAGTATTTT.

The V call is TRBV4-2, the J call TRBJ1-2; 9 positions match TRBD1. The CDR3 extends over 16 amino acids. The ends lost 4 bases at V and 7 bases at J; junction bases unmatched: 13. The germline gives CDR1 LGHNA, CDR2 YNFKEQ. CDR3 bases: TGTGCCAGCAGCCGACAGGGGGATACAAACCTTAGTGGCTACACCTTC. Translated, it gives CASSRQGDTNLSGYTF.

The rearrangement joins TRBV29-1 to TRBJ1-5; possible D gene TRBD1, 6 bases. Germline V gene data show CDR1 as SQVTM and CDR2 as ANQGSEA. The CDR3 loop spans 15 amino acids. Trimming removed 4 bases at V and 2 bases at J, with 15 bases between. CDR3 coding DNA: TGCAGCGTTGCGTGTAAGGACAGACGCAATCAGCCCCAGCATTTT. As protein: CSVACKDRRNQPQHF.

V is TRBV7-2 and J is TRBJ2-2; D is possibly TRBD2 (5 bases). Trimming stripped 1 base from V and 5 bases from J, with 11 bases between. CDR1 and CDR2 (germline): SGHTA, FQGNSA. This CDR3 spans 15 amino acids. Here the CDR3 DNA reads TGTGCCAGCAGCTTAGACCCACGGGATACCGGGGAGCTGTTTTTT. Its protein is CASSLDPRDTGELFF.

The V call is TRBV30, the J call TRBJ2-7, with D possibly matching TRBD1 (6 bases). The CDR3 has 12 residues. The germline V gene encodes CDR1 GTSNPN and CDR2 SVGIG (reference sequence). The ends were cut back, 5 bases at V and 6 bases at J, with 14 bases in the middle. In nucleotides, the CDR3 is TGTGCCTGGGGTTTACAGGGTTCCGAGCAGTACTTC. Translating it yields CAWGLQGSEQYF.

The genes are TRBV19 and TRBJ2-7, with 11 positions matching TRBD1. The J segment lost 3 bases and the V segment lost 5 bases, leaving 3 bases of the junction unmatched. This CDR3 is built from 14 residues. In germline, CDR1 is LNHDA, CDR2 SQIVND (reference sequence). DNA of the CDR3: TGTGCCAGTAGTCCGGGACAGGGGGGCTACGAGCAGTACTTC. Translating it yields CASSPGQGGYEQYF. The full variable domain, completed using reference TRBV19 and TRBJ2-7, is DGGITQSPKYLFRKEGQNVTLSCEQNLNHDAMYWYRQDPGQGLRLIYYSQIVNDFQKGDIAEGYSVSREKKESFPLTVTSAQKNPTAFYLCASSPGQGGYEQYFGPGTRLTVT.

This clone has just a few counts. The rearrangement links TRBV15 to TRBJ2-7, with unresolved D. The germline V gene encodes CDR1 LNHNV and CDR2 YYDKDF (reference sequence). This CDR3 has 12 residues. V was pared by 0 bases and J by 5 bases, with 5 bases between. CDR3 in amino acids: CATSRDEDEQYF. DNA of the CDR3: TGTGCCACCAGCAGAGATGAGGACGAGCAGTACTTC.

The genes are TRBV5-6 and TRBJ2-1; 10 bases agree with TRBD2. With 2 bases clipped from V and 4 bases from J, the junction kept 3 bases outside the gene matches. Germline V lookup: CDR1 SGHDT, CDR2 YYEEEE. The CDR3 length is 15 residues. CDR3 region: CASSFGSGGYNEQFF. The DNA for the CDR3 is TGTGCCAGCAGCTTCGGTAGCGGGGGGTACAATGAGCAGTTCTTC.

The chain uses TRBV28 and TRBJ2-3; no reliable D call. Per the germline V gene, CDR1 is MDHEN and CDR2 is SYDVKM. The CDR3 covers 12 residues. Trimming removed 7 bases from V and 6 bases from J, with 11 bases in between. The CDR3 nucleotides read TGTGCCAGCACCTCAATGGAGGATACGCAGTATTTT. This translates into CASTSMEDTQYF.

V usage is TRBV7-8 and J usage is TRBJ2-1, with 13 positions matching TRBD2. The CDR3 has 16 residues. V lost 5 bases and J lost 4; bases outside the gene matches: 5. Germline CDR1 is SGHVS and CDR2 is FQNEAQ. CDR3 loop: CASSPAGLAGYNEQFF. DNA for the CDR3: TGTGCCAGCAGCCCCGCGGGACTAGCGGGGTACAATGAGCAGTTCTTC.

CDR3 region: CASSQPGAIGGTIGYTF. DNA of the CDR3: TGCGCCAGCAGCCAACCCGGAGCGATAGGGGGTACGATAGGCTACACCTTC. The chain combines TRBV4-1 with TRBJ1-2; TRBD1 might be the D (6 bases). Germline V gives CDR1 MGHRA, CDR2 YSYEKL. This CDR3 has 17 amino acids. V shed 2 bases and J shed 8 bases, with 24 bases lying between them.

This rearrangement joins TRBV28 to TRBJ2-7, with a tentative D call TRBD1 (6 bases). CDR1 MDHEN and CDR2 SYDVKM come from the germline V gene. Between the trimmed V and J ends, which lost 6 bases and 5 bases, there was a span of 14 bases. This CDR3 comprises 13 residues. CDR3 residues: CASRRLTGNEQYF. Here the CDR3 DNA reads TGTGCCAGCAGACGGTTGACAGGCAACGAGCAGTACTTC.

This clone was picked up a small number of times. The gene calls are TRBV19 and TRBJ1-5; D not resolved. The CDR3 sequence is 13 residues long. The V gene lost 3 bases and the J gene lost 3 bases, with 6 bases spanning the gap. Germline V gene lookup returns CDR1 LNHDA and CDR2 SQIVND (reference sequence). CDR3 DNA sequence: TGTGCCAGTAGTATTACTACCAATCAGCCCCAGCATTTT. Translation: CASSITTNQPQHF.

The J gene is TRBJ1-4, the V gene TRBV5-1; D may be TRBD1 (6 bases). Germline V gene lookup returns CDR1 SGHRS and CDR2 YFSETQ. The CDR3 extends over 15 amino acids. Trimming took off 0 bases at V and 6 bases at J, with 12 bases between the two ends. CDR3 DNA: TGCGCCAGCAGCTTGGCGGCAGGGGCGGATGAAAAACTGTTTTTT. It encodes CASSLAAGADEKLFF.

The V call is TRBV7-8, the J call TRBJ1-2, with D tentatively TRBD1 (6 bases). This CDR3 spans 14 amino acids. The germline V gene encodes CDR1 SGHVS and CDR2 FQNEAQ. The V gene lost 5 bases and the J gene lost 4 bases, with 14 bases spanning the gap. CDR3: CASSNQQGLYGYTF. For the CDR3, the DNA is TGTGCCAGCAGCAACCAACAGGGCCTCTATGGCTACACCTTC.

The rearrangement uses TRBV19 and TRBJ2-1, with D possibly being TRBD1 (6 bases). V lost 3 bases, J lost 10 bases, and 7 bases lay in between. CDR3 length: 11 amino acids. CDR1 and CDR2 from the germline V gene are LNHDA and SQIVND (reference sequence). The CDR3 region is CASSMGTEQFF. Written as DNA, the CDR3 is TGTGCCAGTAGTATGGGGACAGAGCAGTTCTTC.

The chain employs TRBV5-4 and TRBJ1-1, with 9 bases fitting TRBD1. Germline assignment: CDR1 SGHNT and CDR2 YYREEE (reference sequence). Losses at the gene ends were 4 bases for V and 5 bases for J; bases not matched to a gene: 9. This CDR3 contains 15 residues. The CDR3, as DNA: TGTGCCAGCAGCCAGATGGGACAGGGCGAAACTGAAGCTTTCTTT. It translates to CASSQMGQGETEAFF.

The gene calls are TRBV11-1 and TRBJ1-2; 7 bases agree with TRBD1. V shed 5 bases and J 4 bases; nucleotides not matched to a gene: 10. The CDR3 is made up of 15 amino acids. CDR1 SGHAT and CDR2 FQDESV come from the germline V gene (reference sequence). The CDR3 loop is CASSQDRRLFYGYTF. The CDR3 DNA sequence: TGTGCCAGCAGCCAGGACAGGCGACTTTTCTATGGCTACACCTTC.

The V and J genes are TRBV19 and TRBJ1-5; D not resolved. This CDR3 comprises 13 residues. Trimming shortened V by 6 bases and J by 4 bases, and 10 bases separated the two germline ends. CDR1 and CDR2 (germline): LNHDA, SQIVND (reference sequence). The CDR3 reads CASRGYANQPQHF. The CDR3, as DNA: TGTGCCAGTAGGGGGTATGCGAATCAGCCCCAGCATTTT.

J is TRBJ2-7 and V is TRBV2, with 7 nucleotides matching TRBD2. Unmatched junction bases numbered 13, after V lost 7 bases and J lost 7 bases. The CDR3 is 14 amino acids. Germline lookup yields CDR1 SNHLY and CDR2 FYNNEI. CDR3 loop: CASIGEGRFEEQYF. DNA of the CDR3: TGTGCCAGCATCGGGGAGGGGAGATTTGAAGAGCAGTACTTC.

V gene TRBV21-1 combines with J gene TRBJ1-6. TRBV21-1 is a pseudogene. The CDR3 has 15 amino acids. The CDR3 is CASIFLGIKNSPLHF. The CDR3 region has the DNA TGTGCCAGCATCTTCTTGGGTATTAAAAATTCACCCCTCCACTTT.

The chain couples TRBV5-1 to TRBJ2-5; 8 bases align to TRBD1. This CDR3 has 15 residues. V was clipped by 1 base and J by 1 base; unmatched bases: 3. Germline assignment: CDR1 SGHRS and CDR2 YFSETQ. This chain's CDR3 is CASSLIGQGQETQYF. In DNA form, the CDR3 reads TGCGCCAGCAGCTTGATAGGACAGGGCCAAGAGACCCAGTACTTC.

This clone came up a few times. The chain has TRBV5-4 and TRBJ1-3, with 9 bases that match TRBD1. Germline CDR1 SGHNT, CDR2 YYREEE (reference sequence). Trimming removed 4 bases from V and 5 bases from J; junction bases left unmatched: 7. The CDR3 is 15 residues long. CDR3 loop: CASSPDRGARNTIYF. Written as DNA, the CDR3 is TGTGCCAGCAGCCCGGACAGGGGAGCAAGAAACACCATATATTTT.